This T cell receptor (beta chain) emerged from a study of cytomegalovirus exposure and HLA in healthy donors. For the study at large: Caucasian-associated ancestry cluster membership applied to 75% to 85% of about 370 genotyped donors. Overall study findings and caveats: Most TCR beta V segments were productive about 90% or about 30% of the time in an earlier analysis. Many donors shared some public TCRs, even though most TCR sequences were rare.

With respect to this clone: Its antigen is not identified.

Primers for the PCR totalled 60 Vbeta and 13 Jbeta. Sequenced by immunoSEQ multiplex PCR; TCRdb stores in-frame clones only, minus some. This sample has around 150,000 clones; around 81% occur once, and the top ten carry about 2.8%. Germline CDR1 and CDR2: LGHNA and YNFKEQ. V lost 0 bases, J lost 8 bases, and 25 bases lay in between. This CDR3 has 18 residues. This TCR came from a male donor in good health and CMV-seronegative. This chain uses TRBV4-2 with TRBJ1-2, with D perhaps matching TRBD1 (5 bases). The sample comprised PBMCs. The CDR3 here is CASSQEESRQTSIGGYTF. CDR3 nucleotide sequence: TGTGCCAGCAGCCAAGAGGAGAGCAGACAGACCAGCATCGGGGGCTACACCTTC.